The table lists the clone carrying this T cell receptor beta chain with a few counts. This record comes from a study of blood T cell repertoires in COVID-19. Study-level background: The United States, Italy and Spain provided the acute and convalescent COVID-19 samples. From T cells, B-cell-depleted T cells, or PBMCs came the material, which was cDNA or gDNA.

Original methodology: Researchers report that nucleated cell counts were estimated from reference gene primer amplification. Sequencing was performed with immunoSEQ multiplex PCR; in TCRdb, only in-frame clones are kept and a portion is missing. Clone size and V and J calls were adopted from that table, with D and trimming inferred from the DNA. The table shows roughly 140,000 clones, with 65% to 90% occurring only once. Germline V gene sequence: CDR1 SGHKS, CDR2 YYEKEE (reference sequence). With 2 bases removed from V and 7 bases from J, the gap between germline ends came to 12 bases. CDR3 size: 13 residues.

This sequence was found in a woman aged 50 to 60 in a cohort sampled during active or convalescent COVID-19. V and J are TRBV5-5 and TRBJ1-1; D is undetermined. Sequenced: peripheral blood. The CDR3 sequence: CASSLGLAGEAFF. The CDR3 DNA follows: TGTGCCAGCAGCTTAGGACTGGCTGGTGAAGCTTTCTTT.